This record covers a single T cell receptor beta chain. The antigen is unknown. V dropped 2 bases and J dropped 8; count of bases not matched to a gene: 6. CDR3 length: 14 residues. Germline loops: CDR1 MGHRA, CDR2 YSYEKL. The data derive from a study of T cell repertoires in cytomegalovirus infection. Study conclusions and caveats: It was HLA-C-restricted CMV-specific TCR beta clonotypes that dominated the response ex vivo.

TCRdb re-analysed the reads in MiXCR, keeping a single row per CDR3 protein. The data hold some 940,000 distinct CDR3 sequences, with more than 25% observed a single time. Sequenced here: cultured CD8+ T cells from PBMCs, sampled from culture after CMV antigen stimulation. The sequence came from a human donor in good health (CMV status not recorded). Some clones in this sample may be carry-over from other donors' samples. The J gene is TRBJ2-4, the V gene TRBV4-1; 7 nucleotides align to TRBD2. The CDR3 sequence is CASSQTVGGDIQYF. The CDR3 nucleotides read TGCGCCAGCAGCCAAACCGTGGGGGGGGACATTCAGTACTTC.